This TCR beta chain was retrieved from a study of naive and memory T cell subsets. Germline-derived CDR1 and CDR2 are SGHRS and YFSETQ. The CDR3 spans 14 residues. Deletions cut 5 bases from V and 0 bases from J, with 11 bases between. Four PCR rounds used nested alpha and beta constant region primers plus the SP2 primer. TCRdb analysed the 5' RACE reads with MiXCR anew, one entry per CDR3 protein. Of about 56,000 distinct CDR3 sequences in the sample, less than 10% were seen once. An oligonucleotide containing a UMI was ligated to the 3' end of TCR cDNA. The rearrangement uses TRBV5-1 and TRBJ1-2; the D is unclear. The sequence came from a female donor in good health. CDR3 sequence (DNA): TGCGCCAGCAGTTATGATGAAGCTAACTATGGCTACACCTTC. Protein sequence: CASSYDEANYGYTF.